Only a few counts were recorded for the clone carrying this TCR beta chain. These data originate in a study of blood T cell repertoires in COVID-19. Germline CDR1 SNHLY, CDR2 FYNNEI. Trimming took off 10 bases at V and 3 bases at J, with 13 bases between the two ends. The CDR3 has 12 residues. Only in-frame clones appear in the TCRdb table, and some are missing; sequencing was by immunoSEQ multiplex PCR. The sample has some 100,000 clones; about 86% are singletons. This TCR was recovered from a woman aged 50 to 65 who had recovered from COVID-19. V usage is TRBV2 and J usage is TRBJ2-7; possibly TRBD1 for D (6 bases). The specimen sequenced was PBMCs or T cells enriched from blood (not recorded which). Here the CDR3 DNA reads TGTGCCACAAACCAGGGGAACTACGAGCAGTACTTC. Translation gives CATNQGNYEQYF.